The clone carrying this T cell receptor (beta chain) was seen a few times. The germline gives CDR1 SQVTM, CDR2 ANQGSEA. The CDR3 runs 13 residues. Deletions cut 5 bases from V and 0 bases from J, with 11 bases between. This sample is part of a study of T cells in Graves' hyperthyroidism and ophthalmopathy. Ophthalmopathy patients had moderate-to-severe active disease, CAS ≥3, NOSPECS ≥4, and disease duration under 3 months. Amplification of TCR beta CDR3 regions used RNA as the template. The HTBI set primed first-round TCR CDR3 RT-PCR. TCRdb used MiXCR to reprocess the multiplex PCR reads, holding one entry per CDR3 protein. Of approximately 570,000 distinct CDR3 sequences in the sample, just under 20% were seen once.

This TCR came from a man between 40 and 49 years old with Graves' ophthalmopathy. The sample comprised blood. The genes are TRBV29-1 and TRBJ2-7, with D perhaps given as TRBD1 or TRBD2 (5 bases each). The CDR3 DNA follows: TGCAGCGTTTACGGGGCCGGCTCCTACGAGCAGTACTTC. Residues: CSVYGAGSYEQYF.